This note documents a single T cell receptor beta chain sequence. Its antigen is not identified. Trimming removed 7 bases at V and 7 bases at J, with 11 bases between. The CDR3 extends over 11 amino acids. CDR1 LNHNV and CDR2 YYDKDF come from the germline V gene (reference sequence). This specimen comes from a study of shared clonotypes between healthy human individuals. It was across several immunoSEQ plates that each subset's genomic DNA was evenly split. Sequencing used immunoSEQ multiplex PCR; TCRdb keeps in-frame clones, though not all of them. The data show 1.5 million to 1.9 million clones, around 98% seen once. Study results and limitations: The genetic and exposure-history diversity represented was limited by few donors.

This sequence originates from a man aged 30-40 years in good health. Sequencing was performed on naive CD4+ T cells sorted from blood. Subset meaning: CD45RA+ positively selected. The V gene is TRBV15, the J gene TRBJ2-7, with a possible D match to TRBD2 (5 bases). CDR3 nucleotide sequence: TGTGCCACCACCCAAGGACTGGAGCAGTACTTC. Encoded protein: CATTQGLEQYF. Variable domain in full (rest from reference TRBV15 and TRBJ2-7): DAMVIQNPRYQVTQFGKPVTLSCSQTLNHNVMYWYQQKSSQAPKLLFHYYDKDFNNEADTPDNFQSRRPNTSFCFLDIRSPGLGDTAMYLCATTQGLEQYFGPGTRLTVT.